This is a list of T cell receptor beta chains from one sample in a study of read filtering for tumor transcriptome and immune sequencing. TCRdb called the reads again in MiXCR, with one record for every CDR3 protein. The data show more than 30,000 distinct CDR3 sequences, about 15% seen once. The specimen was a population of CD138-negative cells sorted from bone marrow. All receptors derive from a donor aged 40 or over with multiple myeloma. Both conserved end residues are part of each CDR3. The D gene is left open where the match is weak. For some rows the clone size is stated as once, few or many, or as a class when expanded; others skip it.

J	D	V	size	CDR3	DNA
TRBJ2-6	.	TRBV5-1	many	CASSLDGYSGANVLTF	TGCGCCAGCAGCTTGGACGGATACTCTGGGGCCAACGTCCTGACTTTC
TRBJ1-5	.	TRBV3-1	few	CASSHYSNQPQHF	TGTGCCAGCAGCCATTATAGCAATCAGCCCCAGCATTTT
TRBJ1-5	TRBD1	TRBV5-1	many	CACSVAGTGNQPQHF	TGCGCCTGCAGCGTCGCCGGGACAGGCAATCAGCCCCAGCATTTT
TRBJ2-5	TRBD2	TRBV29-1	many	CSVKLAGFRETQYF	TGCAGCGTCAAACTAGCGGGGTTTCGAGAGACCCAGTACTTC
TRBJ1-4	.	TRBV20-1	many	CSANRRDGNEKLFF	TGCAGTGCTAATCGCAGGGATGGTAATGAAAAACTGTTTTTT
TRBJ2-2	.	TRBV18	many	CASSTVWTGELFF	TGTGCCAGCTCGACAGTATGGACCGGGGAGCTGTTTTTT
TRBJ2-1	TRBD2	TRBV28	many	CASSGVGIAGYNEQFF	TGTGCCAGCAGTGGGGTCGGAATAGCGGGATACAATGAGCAGTTCTTC
TRBJ1-5	.	TRBV5-1	many	CASSSGGSNQPQHF	TGCGCCAGCAGCTCTGGGGGGAGCAATCAGCCCCAGCATTTT
TRBJ1-6	.	TRBV5-1	many	CASSAQADYNSPLHF	TGCGCCAGCAGCGCCCAGGCAGATTATAATTCACCCCTCCACTTT
TRBJ1-4	.	TRBV5-1	many	CASSRSLAGANQEKLFF	TGCGCCAGCAGCCGAAGTCTCGCAGGGGCGAATCAGGAAAAACTGTTTTTT
TRBJ1-5	.	TRBV19	.	CASGKLSDQPQHF	TGTGCCAGTGGAAAGTTGAGCGATCAGCCCCAGCATTTT
TRBJ2-4	TRBD1	TRBV10-1	many	CASSSGTGVNIQYF	TGCGCCAGCAGCTCCGGGACAGGGGTGAACATTCAGTACTTC
TRBJ1-6	.	TRBV5-6	many	CASSSESSYNSPLHF	TGTGCCAGCAGCTCTGAGAGCTCCTATAATTCACCCCTCCACTTT
TRBJ1-1	.	TRBV5-4	many	CASSLSVGPLTEAFF	TGTGCCAGCAGCTTGTCGGTAGGGCCTCTGACTGAAGCTTTCTTT
TRBJ1-5	.	TRBV12-3/TRBV12-4	many	CASSLQGISNQPQHF	TGTGCCAGCAGTCTGCAGGGGATTAGCAATCAGCCCCAGCATTTT
TRBJ2-2	TRBD2	TRBV5-1	many	CASSFPLAGGTGELFF	TGCGCCAGCAGCTTTCCACTAGCGGGGGGCACCGGGGAGCTGTTTTTT
TRBJ1-1	.	TRBV7-8	many	CASSLVVQGHTEAFF	TGTGCCAGCAGCTTAGTTGTTCAGGGCCACACTGAAGCTTTCTTT
TRBJ2-3	TRBD2	TRBV9	few	CASSVAGTRSTDTQYF	TGTGCCAGCAGCGTAGCCGGGACTAGGAGCACAGATACGCAGTATTTT
TRBJ2-2	TRBD1	TRBV5-1	many	CASRTGGDTGELFF	TGCGCCAGCAGGACAGGGGGCGACACCGGGGAGCTGTTTTTT
TRBJ2-6	.	TRBV28	many	CASSSWAAGANVLTF	TGTGCCAGCAGTAGTTGGGCGGCTGGGGCCAACGTCCTGACTTTC
TRBJ1-5	TRBD1	TRBV4-3	.	CASSQDFGTDQPQHF	TGCGCCAGCAGCCAAGATTTTGGGACAGATCAGCCCCAGCATTTT
TRBJ2-7	.	TRBV20-1	.	CSAAGSHPGEQYF	TGCAGTGCTGCCGGGTCCCACCCCGGCGAGCAGTACTTC
TRBJ2-1	TRBD1	TRBV24-1	many	CATSDPGQGAHNGQFF	TGTGCCACCAGTGATCCGGGACAGGGGGCCCACAATGGGCAGTTCTTC
TRBJ1-4	.	TRBV7-2	many	CASGASHLEKLFF	TGTGCCAGCGGAGCAAGCCATCTCGAAAAACTGTTTTTT
TRBJ2-1	TRBD1	TRBV5-4	few	CASSLGQGSYNEQFF	TGTGCCAGCAGCTTAGGACAGGGCTCCTACAATGAGCAGTTCTTC
TRBJ2-5	.	TRBV2	many	CASSPTWETQYF	TGTGCCAGCAGCCCGACTTGGGAGACCCAGTACTTC
TRBJ2-2	.	TRBV12-3/TRBV12-4	few	CASSLIMKHGELFF	TGTGCCAGCAGTTTAATTATGAAGCACGGGGAGCTGTTTTTT
TRBJ2-3	.	TRBV7-3	.	CASSLMGAAVDTQYF	TGTGCCAGCAGCTTAATGGGGGCTGCGGTGGATACGCAGTATTTT
TRBJ2-7	TRBD1	TRBV5-6	many	CASSLDPTGASYEQYF	TGTGCCAGCAGCCTGGACCCGACAGGGGCCTCCTACGAGCAGTACTTC
TRBJ2-5	.	TRBV20-1	many	CSARGQGRETQYF	TGCAGTGCTAGAGGGCAGGGAAGAGAGACCCAGTACTTC
TRBJ1-1	.	TRBV10-3	.	CAISESSSANTEAFF	TGTGCCATCAGTGAGTCGAGTTCAGCTAACACTGAAGCTTTCTTT
TRBJ2-4	TRBD1	TRBV5-1	.	CASSAGTGYDIQYF	TGCGCCAGCAGCGCCGGGACAGGGTATGACATTCAGTACTTC
TRBJ2-7	TRBD2	TRBV7-2	many	CASSLSGGFSGQYF	TGTGCCAGCAGCCTTAGCGGGGGGTTTTCTGGGCAGTACTTC
TRBJ1-5	.	TRBV20-1	many	CSARDLASGGGNQPQHF	TGCAGTGCTAGAGATTTGGCCAGCGGGGGGGGCAATCAGCCCCAGCATTTT
TRBJ2-1	.	TRBV29-1	many	CSLERESSYNEQFF	TGCAGCCTCGAACGGGAGAGCTCCTACAATGAGCAGTTCTTC
TRBJ2-3	TRBD1	TRBV28	many	CASSSRGPGTDTQYF	TGTGCCAGCAGTTCAAGGGGGCCTGGCACAGATACGCAGTATTTT
TRBJ2-7	.	TRBV3-1	many	CASSRMGSYEQYF	TGTGCCAGCAGCCGTATGGGCTCCTACGAGCAGTACTTC
TRBJ1-5	.	TRBV12-3/TRBV12-4	many	CASSPGPTFQPQHF	TGTGCCAGCAGCCCGGGTCCTACGTTCCAGCCCCAGCATTTT
TRBJ1-6	.	TRBV30	many	CAWRYGRGNNSPLHF	TGTGCCTGGAGATACGGCCGAGGGAATAATTCACCCCTCCACTTT
TRBJ2-7	.	TRBV20-1	many	CSASYAGNEQYF	TGCAGTGCTAGCTATGCAGGGAACGAGCAGTACTTC
TRBJ2-2	TRBD2	TRBV4-1	many	CASSPVWSSGGRNTGELFF	TGCGCCAGCAGCCCCGTCTGGTCTAGCGGGGGCCGGAACACCGGGGAGCTGTTTTTT
TRBJ2-5	.	TRBV7-7	many	CASSWQLCGGQETQYF	TGTGCTAGCAGCTGGCAGCTGTGTGGGGGTCAAGAGACCCAGTACTTC
TRBJ2-1	.	TRBV24-1	medium-sized	CATSSTRGGYYNEQFF	TGTGCCACCAGTTCAACGAGGGGGGGATACTACAATGAGCAGTTCTTC
TRBJ2-2	.	TRBV12-3/TRBV12-4	many	CASSTGELFF	TGTGCCAGCAGCACCGGGGAGCTGTTTTTT
TRBJ2-4	TRBD2	TRBV15	many	CATGGGGRAKNIQYF	TGTGCCACCGGGGGGGGGGGAAGAGCCAAAAACATTCAGTACTTC
TRBJ2-1	TRBD2	TRBV4-3	many	CASSLRGTSPILF	TGCGCCAGCAGCCTTAGGGGGACTAGCCCTATCCTCTTC
TRBJ1-6	.	TRBV21-1	many	CASSKAVGPQADSPLHF	TGTGCCAGCAGCAAAGCGGTAGGTCCCCAGGCCGACTCACCCCTCCACTTT
TRBJ2-1	TRBD2	TRBV5-1	many	CASSLAGTSEINEQFF	TGCGCCAGCAGCTTGGCCGGGACTAGCGAGATTAATGAGCAGTTCTTC
TRBJ2-1	.	TRBV2	many	CASRDIRRGDHNEQFF	TGTGCCAGCAGGGATATAAGGCGGGGCGATCACAATGAGCAGTTCTTC
TRBJ2-3	TRBD2	TRBV6-4	few	CASSGSGGGTDTQYF	TGTGCCAGCAGTGGTAGCGGGGGAGGCACAGATACGCAGTATTTT
TRBJ2-3	.	TRBV28	many	CASTLGTSDTQYF	TGTGCCAGCACTCTAGGGACCTCAGATACGCAGTATTTT
TRBJ1-1	.	TRBV6-2/TRBV6-3	many	CASSYSGLRTGAFF	TGTGCCAGCAGTTACTCAGGATTAAGGACTGGGGCTTTCTTT
TRBJ2-7	.	TRBV5-1	many	CASSLVGRDVYEQYF	TGCGCCAGCAGCTTGGTCGGCAGGGACGTCTACGAGCAGTACTTC